This T cell receptor (beta chain) originates from a study of shared clonotypes between healthy human individuals. Germline CDR1 is LNHDA and CDR2 is SQIVND (reference sequence). This CDR3 region has 13 residues. The V gene lost 3 bases and the J gene lost 7 bases, with 10 bases spanning the gap. Profiling relied on immunoSEQ multiplex PCR, and the TCRdb table lists in-frame clones only, not all of them. The sample carries some 2.4 million clones, 90% to 95% recorded once. This clone showed up just once. Its antigen is as yet unknown. The split of CD4+ cells yielded CD45RA+ naive and CD45RA-negative memory subsets. Study-wide results and limits: Generation probabilities were higher for clonotypes shared across all four sorted-subset donors than for unshared ones. Only blood samples were collected, and tissue repertoires likely differ.

Sequencing used naive CD4+ T cells from PBMCs. Subset here: CD45RA+ positively selected. The sequence derives from a young man in good health. Some clones in this sample may be carry-over from other donors' samples. The J gene is TRBJ2-1, the V gene TRBV19; TRBD1 is a possible D gene (6 bases). For the CDR3, the DNA is TGTGCCAGTAGTATTATAACAGGGAATGAGCAGTTCTTC. This codes for CASSIITGNEQFF.